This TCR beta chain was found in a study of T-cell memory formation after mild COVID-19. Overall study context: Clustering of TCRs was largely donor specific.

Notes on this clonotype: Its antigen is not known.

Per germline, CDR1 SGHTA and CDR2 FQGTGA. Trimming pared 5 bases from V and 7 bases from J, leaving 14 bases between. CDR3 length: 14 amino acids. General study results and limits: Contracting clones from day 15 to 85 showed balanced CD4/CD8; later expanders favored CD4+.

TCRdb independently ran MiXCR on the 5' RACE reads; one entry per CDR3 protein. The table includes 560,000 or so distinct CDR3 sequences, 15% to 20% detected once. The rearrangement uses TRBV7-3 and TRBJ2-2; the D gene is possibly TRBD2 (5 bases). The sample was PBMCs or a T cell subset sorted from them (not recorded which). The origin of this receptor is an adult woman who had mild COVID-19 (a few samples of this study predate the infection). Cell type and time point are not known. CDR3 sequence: CASSPWPGIGELFF. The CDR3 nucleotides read TGTGCCAGCAGCCCCTGGCCGGGGATCGGGGAGCTGTTTTTT.